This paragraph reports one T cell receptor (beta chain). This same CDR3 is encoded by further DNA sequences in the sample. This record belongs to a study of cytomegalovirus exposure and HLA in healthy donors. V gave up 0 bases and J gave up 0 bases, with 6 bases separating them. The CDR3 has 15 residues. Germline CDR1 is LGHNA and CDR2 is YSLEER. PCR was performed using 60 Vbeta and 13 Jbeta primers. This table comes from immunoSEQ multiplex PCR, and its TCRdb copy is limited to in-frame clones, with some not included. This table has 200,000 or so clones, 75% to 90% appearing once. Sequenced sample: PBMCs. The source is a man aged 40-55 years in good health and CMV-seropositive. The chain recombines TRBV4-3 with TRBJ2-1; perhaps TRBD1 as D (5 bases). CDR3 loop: CASSQDRGSYNEQFF. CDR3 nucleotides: TGCGCCAGCAGCCAAGATAGGGGCTCCTACAATGAGCAGTTCTTC.